Each of the 4 T cell receptor beta chains below was sequenced from the same sample in a study of PD-L1 blockade in urothelial cancer. Only in-frame clones appear in the TCRdb table, and some are missing; sequencing was by immunoSEQ multiplex PCR. The repertoire holds 86,000 or so clones, with approximately 81% as singletons. Time point given: pretreatment peripheral blood. This specimen consisted of PBMCs, obtained around atezolizumab (anti-PD-L1) treatment. The receptors shown here come from a man between 60 and 75 years old with urothelial cancer.

This chain joins TRBV10-3 and TRBJ2-5, with TRBD1 matching over 9 bases. Germline lookup yields CDR1 ENHRY and CDR2 SYGVKD. There are 13 residues in the CDR3. J lost 1 base, V lost 8 bases, and 2 bases had no gene match. This chain's CDR3 is CAILGQGQETQYF. The CDR3 DNA reads TGTGCCATCCTGGGACAGGGCCAAGAGACCCAGTACTTC.

The J gene is TRBJ2-7, the V gene TRBV7-9; TRBD1 aligns across 7 bases. The length of the CDR3 is 14 residues. CDR1 is SEHNR, CDR2 FQNEAQ, per germline (reference sequence). Germline trimming cut 5 bases from V and 0 bases from J; bases unmatched to any gene: 4. The CDR3: CASSLRDSSYEQYF. CDR3 coding DNA: TGTGCCAGCAGCCTCCGGGACAGCTCCTACGAGCAGTACTTC. Complete variable domain (other parts from reference TRBV7-9 and TRBJ2-7): DTGVSQNPRHKITKRGQNVTFRCDPISEHNRLYWYRQTLGQGPEFLTYFQNEAQLEKSRLLSDRFSAERPKGSFSTLEIQRTEQGDSAMYLCASSLRDSSYEQYFGPGTRLTVT.

This chain joins TRBV5-1 and TRBJ2-7; 7 bases map to TRBD1. J lost 0 bases, V lost 5 bases, and 8 bases had no gene match. This CDR3 is 15 amino acids long. CDR1 SGHRS and CDR2 YFSETQ come from the germline V gene. The CDR3 nucleotides read TGCGCCAGCAGACCGGACAGGACGATCTCCTACGAGCAGTACTTC. Protein: CASRPDRTISYEQYF. The full variable domain, with the rest looked up from reference TRBV5-1 and TRBJ2-7, is KAGVTQTPRYLIKTRGQQVTLSCSPISGHRSVSWYQQTPGQGLQFLFEYFSETQRNKGNFPGRFSGRQFSNSRSEMNVSTLELGDSALYLCASRPDRTISYEQYFGPGTRLTVT.

This clone was found once. The chain has TRBV6-5 and TRBJ2-1, with no clear D. The CDR3 has 11 amino acids. Germline CDR1 MNHEY, CDR2 SVGAGI. V lost 2 bases, J lost 10 bases, and 6 bases lay in between. CDR3 sequence reads: CASSYGWEQFF. In nucleotides, the CDR3 is TGTGCCAGCAGTTACGGCTGGGAGCAGTTCTTC.